This T cell receptor (beta chain) was sequenced during a study of T cell responses to AZD1222 COVID-19 vaccine. General study points: Dominant at 160-218 and 743-854, vaccine-associated CD4 TCRs also spanned spike.

Some clones are missing from TCRdb's copy, which holds only in-frame ones; the method was immunoSEQ multiplex PCR. The sample holds about 120,000 clones; less than 95% are singletons and the top ten take 7.8%. The V and J ends lost 0 bases and 3 bases, in that order; junction bases with no gene match: 3. CDR1 is SGHRS and CDR2 is YFSETQ in the germline V gene. This CDR3 is 15 amino acids long. Regarding this clone: The antigen remains unidentified.

This sample comprised peripheral blood, obtained on day 0 of AZD1222 vaccination. The chain joins TRBV5-1 to TRBJ1-1, with TRBD1 identical over 9 bases. The TCR was taken from an adult in good health. Written as DNA, the CDR3 is TGCGCCAGCAGCTTGGTGGACAGGGGTGACACTGAAGCTTTCTTT. As protein: CASSLVDRGDTEAFF.